One sample yielded the 5 T cell receptor beta chains listed below, sequenced in a study of shared clonotypes between healthy human individuals (dated by TCRdb to 2020 to 2021). Library generation was performed with the immunoSEQ multiplex PCR assay. Held by TCRdb, this immuneACCESS table contains in-frame sequences only and omits some clones. Under half of the omission traces to an unresolved V gene where checked; the cause of the rest is unknown. This sample lists around 300,000 clones; around 87% were detected once. The ten largest account for roughly 16% of the sample. The sequenced sample was memory CD8+ T cells sorted from blood. The cell subset or site label on this specimen signifies: CD45RO+ cells pooled with CCR7-negative TemRA cells. All receptors come from a young man in good health.

The gene calls are TRBV10-3 and TRBJ2-7; 8 bases are a match to TRBD1. This CDR3 spans 16 amino acids. The ends lost 4 bases at V and 3 bases at J; junction bases unmatched: 11. Germline CDR1 ENHRY, CDR2 SYGVKD. Written as DNA, the CDR3 is TGTGCCATCAGTGGGCAACAGGGGGAGGTGGTCTACGAGCAGTACTTC. Translation: CAISGQQGEVVYEQYF.

This sequence joins TRBV4-1 and TRBJ2-1, with 11 bases matching TRBD2. Germline CDR1 MGHRA, CDR2 YSYEKL. This CDR3 spans 15 amino acids. The trim removed 7 bases at V and 8 bases at J, leaving 10 bases unmatched. DNA of the CDR3: TGCGCCAGCACCCTAGGGGTTAGCGGGAGGGATGAGCAGTTCTTC. It encodes CASTLGVSGRDEQFF.

The chain recombines TRBV6-1 with TRBJ1-5; 7 bases fit TRBD1. With V trimmed by 1 base and J by 9 bases, 3 bases remained unmatched. The germline gives CDR1 MNHNS, CDR2 SASEGT. The CDR3 extends over 13 amino acids. The DNA of the CDR3 is TGTGCCAGCAGTGAAGAGGGGGCGCGGCCCCAGCATTTT. Residues: CASSEEGARPQHF.

This clone was observed a few times. The chain employs TRBV4-1 and TRBJ1-5; D remains unclear. V lost 0 bases and J lost 2, with 8 bases in between. The CDR3 covers 15 residues. CDR1 is MGHRA and CDR2 is YSYEKL in the germline V gene. CDR3 in amino acids: CASSQDLRGNQPQHF. The CDR3 nucleotides are TGCGCCAGCAGCCAAGATCTCCGGGGCAATCAGCCCCAGCATTTT.

In regard to this clone: This specimen includes other DNA sequences encoding the same CDR3. The genes are TRBV4-1 and TRBJ2-1, with D possibly TRBD2 on 6 matching bases. V lost 1 base, J lost 1 base, and 8 bases lay in between. The germline gives CDR1 MGHRA, CDR2 YSYEKL. The length of the CDR3 is 15 residues. The CDR3 DNA follows: TGCGCCAGCAGCCAAGTTGGGGGGTCCTACAATGAGCAGTTCTTC. As protein: CASSQVGGSYNEQFF.